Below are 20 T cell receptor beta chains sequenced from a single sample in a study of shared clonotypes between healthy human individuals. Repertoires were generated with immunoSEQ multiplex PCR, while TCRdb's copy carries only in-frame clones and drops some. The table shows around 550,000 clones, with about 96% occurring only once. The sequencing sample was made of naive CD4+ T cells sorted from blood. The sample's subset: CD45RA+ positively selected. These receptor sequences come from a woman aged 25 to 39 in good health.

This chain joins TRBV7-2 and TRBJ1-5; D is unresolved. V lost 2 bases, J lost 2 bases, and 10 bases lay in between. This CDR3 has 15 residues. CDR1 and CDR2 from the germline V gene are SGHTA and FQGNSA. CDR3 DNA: TGTGCCAGCAGCTTAAAGGTCTCAGGCAATCAGCCCCAGCATTTT. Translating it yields CASSLKVSGNQPQHF.

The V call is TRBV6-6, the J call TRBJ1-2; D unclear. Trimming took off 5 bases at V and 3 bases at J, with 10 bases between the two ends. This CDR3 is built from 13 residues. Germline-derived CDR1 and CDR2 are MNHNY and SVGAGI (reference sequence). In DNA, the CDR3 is TGTGCCAGCAGTACTCGACGGGACTATGGCTACACCTTC. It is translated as CASSTRRDYGYTF.

CDR3 loop: CASSLEWGLLSEQYF. CDR3 in DNA: TGTGCCAGCAGCTTAGAGTGGGGACTCCTATCCGAGCAGTACTTC. The chain links TRBV7-9 to TRBJ2-7; D possibly corresponds to TRBD2 (6 bases). Germline CDR1 and CDR2: SEHNR and FQNEAQ (reference sequence). This CDR3 is 15 amino acids long. Trimming removed 1 base at V and 6 bases at J, with 16 bases between. The whole variable domain, remainder taken from reference TRBV7-9 and TRBJ2-7, is DTGVSQNPRHKITKRGQNVTFRCDPISEHNRLYWYRQTLGQGPEFLTYFQNEAQLEKSRLLSDRFSAERPKGSFSTLEIQRTEQGDSAMYLCASSLEWGLLSEQYFGPGTRLTVT.

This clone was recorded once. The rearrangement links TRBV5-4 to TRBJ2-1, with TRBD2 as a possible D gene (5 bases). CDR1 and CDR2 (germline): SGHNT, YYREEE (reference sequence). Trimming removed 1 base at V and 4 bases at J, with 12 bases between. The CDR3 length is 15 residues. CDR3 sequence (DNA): TGTGCCAGCAGCTTGTTTTCGGGGATATACAATGAGCAGTTCTTC. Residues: CASSLFSGIYNEQFF.

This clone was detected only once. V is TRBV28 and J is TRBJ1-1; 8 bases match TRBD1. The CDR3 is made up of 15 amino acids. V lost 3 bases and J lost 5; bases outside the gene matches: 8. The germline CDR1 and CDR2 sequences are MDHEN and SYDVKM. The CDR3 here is CASSFGQGAGTEAFF. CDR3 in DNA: TGTGCCAGCAGTTTCGGTCAGGGGGCGGGTACTGAAGCTTTCTTT.

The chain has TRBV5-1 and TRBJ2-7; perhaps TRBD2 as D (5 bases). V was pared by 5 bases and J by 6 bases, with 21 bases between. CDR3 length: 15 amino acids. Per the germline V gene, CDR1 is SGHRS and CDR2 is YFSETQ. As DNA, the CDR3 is TGCGCCAGCAGTTCTGGACGCCCCGCGGGCATCGAGCAGTACTTC. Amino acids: CASSSGRPAGIEQYF.

The DNA of the CDR3 is TGTGCCAGCTCACGGGGACAGCCGGCCGCTGGAAACACCATATATTTT. Translating gives CASSRGQPAAGNTIYF. V usage is TRBV18 and J usage is TRBJ1-3; 7 bases line up with TRBD1. Losses at the gene ends were 4 bases for V and 2 bases for J; bases not matched to a gene: 8. This CDR3 comprises 16 residues. Germline values: CDR1 KGHSH, CDR2 LQKENI.

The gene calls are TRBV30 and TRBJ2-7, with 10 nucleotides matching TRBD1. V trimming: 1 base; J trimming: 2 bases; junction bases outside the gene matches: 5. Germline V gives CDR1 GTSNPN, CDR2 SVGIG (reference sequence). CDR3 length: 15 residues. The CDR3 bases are TGTGCCTGGAGTGCCCGGACAGGGGGGGCCTACGAGCAGTACTTC. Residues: CAWSARTGGAYEQYF.

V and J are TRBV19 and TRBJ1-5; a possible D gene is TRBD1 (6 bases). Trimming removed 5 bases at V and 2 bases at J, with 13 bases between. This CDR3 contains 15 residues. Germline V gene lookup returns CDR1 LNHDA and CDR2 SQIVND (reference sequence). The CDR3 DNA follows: TGTGCCAGTAGTCTTGTGTCAGGGGGCAATCAGCCCCAGCATTTT. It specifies CASSLVSGGNQPQHF.

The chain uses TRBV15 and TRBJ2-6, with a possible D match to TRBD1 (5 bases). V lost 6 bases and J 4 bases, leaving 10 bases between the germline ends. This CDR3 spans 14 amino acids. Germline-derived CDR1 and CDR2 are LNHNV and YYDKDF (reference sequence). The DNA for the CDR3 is TGTGCCACCAGTCGCAGGGCCGGGGCCAACGTCCTGACTTTC. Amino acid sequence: CATSRRAGANVLTF.

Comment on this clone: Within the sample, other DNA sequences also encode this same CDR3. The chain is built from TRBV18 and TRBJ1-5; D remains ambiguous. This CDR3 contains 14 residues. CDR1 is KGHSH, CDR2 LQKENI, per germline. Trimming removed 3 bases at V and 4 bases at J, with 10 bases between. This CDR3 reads CASSPPGGNQPQHF. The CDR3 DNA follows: TGTGCCAGCTCACCGCCGGGCGGGAATCAGCCCCAGCATTTT.

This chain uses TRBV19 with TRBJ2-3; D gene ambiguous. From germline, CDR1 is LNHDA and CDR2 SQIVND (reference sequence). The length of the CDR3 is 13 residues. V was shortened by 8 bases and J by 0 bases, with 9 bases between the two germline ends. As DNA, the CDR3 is TGTGCCAGTTCTCATCCTAGCACAGATACGCAGTATTTT. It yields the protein CASSHPSTDTQYF. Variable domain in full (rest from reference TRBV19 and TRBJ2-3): DGGITQSPKYLFRKEGQNVTLSCEQNLNHDAMYWYRQDPGQGLRLIYYSQIVNDFQKGDIAEGYSVSREKKESFPLTVTSAQKNPTAFYLCASSHPSTDTQYFGPGTRLTVL.

For the CDR3, the DNA is TGCGCCAGCAGCCGCCTCCTGCCCGAGACAGGGGTCACAGATACGCAGTATTTT. Amino acid sequence: CASSRLLPETGVTDTQYF. The chain combines TRBV4-1 with TRBJ2-3; 8 nucleotides line up with TRBD1. This CDR3 is built from 18 residues. V lost 4 bases and J lost 2; bases outside the gene matches: 14. Germline-derived CDR1 and CDR2 are MGHRA and YSYEKL.

The CDR3 sequence is CAWRRTGNTIYF. CDR3 in DNA: TGTGCCTGGAGGAGGACGGGAAACACCATATATTTT. The V call is TRBV30, the J call TRBJ1-3; D is ambiguous. Trimming left V 3 bases short and J 4 bases short, with 7 bases between. Germline V gene lookup returns CDR1 GTSNPN and CDR2 SVGIG (reference sequence). The CDR3 length is 12 residues.

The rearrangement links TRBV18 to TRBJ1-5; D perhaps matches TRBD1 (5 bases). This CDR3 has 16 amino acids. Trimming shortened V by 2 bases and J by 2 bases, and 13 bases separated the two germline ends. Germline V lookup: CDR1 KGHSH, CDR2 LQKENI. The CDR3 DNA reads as TGTGCCAGCTCACCAACGCGCCAGGGTGGCAATCAGCCCCAGCATTTT. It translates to CASSPTRQGGNQPQHF.

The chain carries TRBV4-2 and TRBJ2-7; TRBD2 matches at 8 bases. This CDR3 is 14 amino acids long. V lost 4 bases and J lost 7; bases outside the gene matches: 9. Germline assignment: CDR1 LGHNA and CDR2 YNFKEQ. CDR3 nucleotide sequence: TGTGCCAGCAGCCGTCGGGAGGGCCCGGGTGAGCAGTACTTC. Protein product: CASSRREGPGEQYF.

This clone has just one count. The CDR3 bases are TGTGCCGTTCGGGACAGGGAATCCCCAGATACGCAGTATTTT. It codes for CAVRDRESPDTQYF. The chain joins TRBV11-2 to TRBJ2-3; 9 bases are a match to TRBD1. The CDR3 is 14 amino acids. V trimming: 11 bases; J trimming: 4 bases; junction bases outside the gene matches: 10. The germline V gene has CDR1 SGHAT and CDR2 FQNNGV.

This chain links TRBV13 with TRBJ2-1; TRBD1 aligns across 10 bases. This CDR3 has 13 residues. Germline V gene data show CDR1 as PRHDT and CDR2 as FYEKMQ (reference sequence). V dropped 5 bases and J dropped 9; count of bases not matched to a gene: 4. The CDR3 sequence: CASSRQGAGEQFF. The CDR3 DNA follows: TGTGCCAGCAGCCGACAGGGGGCAGGTGAGCAGTTCTTC.

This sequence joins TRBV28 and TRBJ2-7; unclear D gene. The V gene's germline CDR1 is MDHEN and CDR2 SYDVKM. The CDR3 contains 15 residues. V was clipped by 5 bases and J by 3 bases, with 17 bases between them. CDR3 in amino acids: CASSPRGGAGYEQYF. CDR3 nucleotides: TGTGCCAGCAGTCCCCGAGGCGGAGCTGGCTACGAGCAGTACTTC.

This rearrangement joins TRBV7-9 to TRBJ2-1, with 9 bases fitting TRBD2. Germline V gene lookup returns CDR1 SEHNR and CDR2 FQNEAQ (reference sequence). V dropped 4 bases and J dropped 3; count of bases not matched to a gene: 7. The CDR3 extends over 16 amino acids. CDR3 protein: CASSSTGLAGYNEQFF. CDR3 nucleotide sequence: TGTGCCAGCAGCTCAACGGGACTAGCAGGCTACAATGAGCAGTTCTTC.